The 24 T cell receptor beta chains in this list originate from one sample, sequenced in a study of cytomegalovirus exposure and HLA in healthy donors. The PCR was carried out with 60 Vbeta primers and 13 Jbeta primers. This table comes from immunoSEQ multiplex PCR, and its TCRdb copy is limited to in-frame clones, with some not included. This listing includes about 39,000 clones. Sequences were obtained from PBMCs. The origin of the receptors is a woman in her 30s in good health and CMV-seropositive.

V usage is TRBV7-2 and J usage is TRBJ1-5, with D possibly matching TRBD1 (5 bases). Germline V CDR1 and CDR2: SGHTA, FQGNSA. The V end lost 1 base, the J end lost 6 bases, and 7 bases lay between the germline ends. The CDR3 length is 13 residues. CDR3 loop: CASSLGGVQPQHF. The CDR3 coding sequence is TGTGCCAGCAGCTTAGGGGGGGTTCAGCCCCAGCATTTT.

The chain carries TRBV19 and TRBJ2-7, with TRBD1 as a possible D gene (6 bases). V shed 4 bases and J shed 4 bases, with 23 bases lying between them. The germline CDR1 and CDR2 sequences are LNHDA and SQIVND (reference sequence). CDR3 length: 17 amino acids. CDR3 residues: CASSTPPSQGDRYEQYF. CDR3 nucleotides: TGTGCCAGTAGTACCCCCCCGTCACAGGGCGATCGGTACGAGCAGTACTTC.

V gene TRBV15 combines with J gene TRBJ1-1, with D maybe TRBD1 (5 bases). Between the trimmed V and J ends, which lost 4 bases and 3 bases, there was a span of 9 bases. The CDR3 totals 13 residues. The germline V gene encodes CDR1 LNHNV and CDR2 YYDKDF (reference sequence). CDR3 bases: TGTGCCACCAGCATCGCGGGGGACACTGAAGCTTTCTTT. Protein product: CATSIAGDTEAFF.

The chain combines TRBV5-1 with TRBJ1-2; possible D gene TRBD1, 5 bases. Germline V gene sequence: CDR1 SGHRS, CDR2 YFSETQ. The CDR3 contains 15 residues. V shed 4 bases and J shed 0 bases, with 13 bases lying between them. The CDR3 is CASSARAAANYGYTF. CDR3 coding DNA: TGCGCCAGCAGCGCCAGGGCGGCCGCTAACTATGGCTACACCTTC.

The chain links TRBV7-9 to TRBJ2-7, with D unclear. CDR1 and CDR2 (germline): SEHNR, FQNEAQ (reference sequence). The CDR3 covers 11 residues. Trimming took off 8 bases at V and 1 base at J, with 6 bases between the two ends. Here the CDR3 DNA reads TGTGCCAGCGAGGCTTCCTACGAGCAGTACTTC. Translating it yields CASEASYEQYF.

The J gene is TRBJ2-3, the V gene TRBV2, with 9 bases aligning to TRBD2. CDR3 length: 13 amino acids. Trimming at V came to 6 bases and at J to 13 bases, leaving 11 bases not matched to a gene. Germline V gene data show CDR1 as SNHLY and CDR2 as FYNNEI. The CDR3 DNA reads TGTGCCAGCAGAGGGGGGGGACTAGCTCTAGAGTATTTT. Translating it yields CASRGGGLALEYF. Filled out from reference TRBV2 and TRBJ2-3, the complete variable domain reads EPEVTQTPSHQVTQMGQEVILRCVPISNHLYFYWYRQILGQKVEFLVSFYNNEISEKSEIFDDQFSVERPDGSNFTLKIRSTKLEDSAMYFCASRGGGLALEYFGPGTRLTVL.

The chain joins TRBV5-1 to TRBJ2-5; maybe TRBD2 (6 bases). CDR1 SGHRS and CDR2 YFSETQ come from the germline V gene. The CDR3 has 14 amino acids. V shed 6 bases and J shed 4 bases, with 16 bases lying between them. The CDR3 coding sequence is TGCGCCAGCACCCAGTTCGGGGGATCAGAGACCCAGTACTTC. Translating it yields CASTQFGGSETQYF.

The chain employs TRBV6-6 and TRBJ2-5, with TRBD1 identical over 8 bases. The J call could be wrong; TRBJ2-7 is a better fit for the DNA end. CDR1 is MNHNY, CDR2 SVGAGI, per germline (reference sequence). CDR3 size: 14 residues. CDR3 residues: CASRAGTGAYEQYF. DNA of the CDR3: TGTGCCAGCAGGGCCGGGACAGGAGCCTACGAGCAGTACTTC.

In DNA, the CDR3 is TGTGCCAGCAGCCAAGAACCTAGCGGAAGCTCCTACAATGAGCAGTTCTTC. The encoded protein is CASSQEPSGSSYNEQFF. The gene calls are TRBV4-2 and TRBJ2-1, with TRBD2 matching over 7 bases. This CDR3 comprises 17 residues. Germline V lookup: CDR1 LGHNA, CDR2 YNFKEQ. The J segment lost 0 bases and the V segment lost 0 bases, leaving 5 bases of the junction unmatched.

V gene TRBV28 combines with J gene TRBJ1-2, with 8 bases identical to TRBD1. CDR3 length equals 15 residues. Trimming took 3 bases from V and 8 from J; bases not matched to a gene: 11. Germline V gene lookup returns CDR1 MDHEN and CDR2 SYDVKM. Written as DNA, the CDR3 is TGTGCCAGCAGTTTCCTCGACAGGGGTCGGAGCGGCTACACCTTC. Translating gives CASSFLDRGRSGYTF.

The rearrangement links TRBV6-5 to TRBJ1-1; D perhaps matches TRBD1 (5 bases). This CDR3 comprises 14 residues. V was clipped by 4 bases and J by 1 base, with 10 bases between them. Germline CDR1 reads MNHEY; CDR2 reads SVGAGI. This CDR3 is CASSSRVGNTEAFF. CDR3 bases: TGTGCCAGCAGTTCCAGGGTCGGGAACACTGAAGCTTTCTTT.

This chain uses TRBV7-9 with TRBJ2-2; maybe TRBD1 (6 bases). The V end was cut by 5 bases, the J end by 4 bases, with 8 bases between. Germline V CDR1 and CDR2: SEHNR, FQNEAQ (reference sequence). The CDR3 contains 13 residues. The DNA of the CDR3 is TGTGCCAGCAGCCTACAGGGCACCGGGGAGCTGTTTTTT. Translation gives CASSLQGTGELFF.

The chain uses TRBV28 and TRBJ2-7, with D perhaps matching TRBD2 (5 bases). The V and J ends lost 5 bases and 3 bases respectively, with 14 bases between them. This CDR3 contains 14 residues. From germline, CDR1 is MDHEN and CDR2 SYDVKM. In DNA, the CDR3 is TGTGCCAGCAGTCCGGGGTCGTCCGGCTACGAGCAGTACTTC. Translated: CASSPGSSGYEQYF.

The CDR3: CASSQLRGDASGYTF. The CDR3 bases are TGCGCCAGCAGCCAACTACGCGGGGACGCGAGTGGCTACACCTTC. The chain is built from TRBV4-1 and TRBJ1-2, with D perhaps matching TRBD1 (5 bases). Germline values: CDR1 MGHRA, CDR2 YSYEKL. Trimming took off 2 bases at V and 7 bases at J, with 17 bases between the two ends. This CDR3 has 15 amino acids.

This sequence joins TRBV15 and TRBJ1-6, with 7 nucleotides matching TRBD1. Germline V lookup: CDR1 LNHNV, CDR2 YYDKDF (reference sequence). V was clipped by 5 bases and J by 4 bases; unmatched bases: 8. CDR3 length: 16 amino acids. CDR3 region: CATSRTGQLYNSPLHF. CDR3 nucleotides: TGTGCCACCAGCCGAACGGGACAGCTTTATAATTCACCCCTCCACTTT.

The V gene is TRBV5-1, the J gene TRBJ2-2; the match to TRBD2 covers 7 bases. The CDR3 has 18 residues. The V segment lost 0 bases and the J segment 6 bases; nucleotides outside the gene matches: 14. The germline CDR1 and CDR2 sequences are SGHRS and YFSETQ. CDR3 DNA: TGCGCCAGCAGCTTGGCTGGAGGAGTGGGACTAAAGGCCGGGGAGCTGTTTTTT. This codes for CASSLAGGVGLKAGELFF.

In DNA, the CDR3 is TGCGCCAGCAGCCAGGGGGGGTCGGCTGAAGCTTTCTTT. Protein product: CASSQGGSAEAFF. V usage is TRBV4-1 and J usage is TRBJ1-1; D possibly corresponds to TRBD1 (5 bases). CDR1 is MGHRA, CDR2 YSYEKL, per germline. The V gene lost 3 bases and the J gene lost 6 bases, with 11 bases spanning the gap. The CDR3 has 13 residues.

This chain uses TRBV7-9 with TRBJ1-6; D is possibly TRBD1 (5 bases). Trimming pared 4 bases from V and 4 bases from J, leaving 8 bases between. The CDR3 runs 14 residues. Germline lookup yields CDR1 SEHNR and CDR2 FQNEAQ (reference sequence). CDR3 protein: CASSSTAYNSPLHF. CDR3 bases: TGTGCCAGCAGCTCGACAGCTTATAATTCACCCCTCCACTTT. The full variable domain, completed using reference TRBV7-9 and TRBJ1-6, is DTGVSQNPRHKITKRGQNVTFRCDPISEHNRLYWYRQTLGQGPEFLTYFQNEAQLEKSRLLSDRFSAERPKGSFSTLEIQRTEQGDSAMYLCASSSTAYNSPLHFGNGTRLTVT.

The V and J genes are TRBV4-2 and TRBJ1-5; D is unresolved. The germline V and J ends were trimmed by 3 bases and 4 bases, with 13 bases remaining between them. The V gene's germline CDR1 is LGHNA and CDR2 YNFKEQ. CDR3 length: 15 residues. In DNA form, the CDR3 reads TGTGCCAGCAGCCAGCCAGGATCAGCTAATCAGCCCCAGCATTTT. Translation: CASSQPGSANQPQHF.

The chain couples TRBV28 to TRBJ1-3; the match to TRBD1 covers 7 bases. V was clipped by 5 bases and J by 1 base; unmatched bases: 2. Germline values: CDR1 MDHEN, CDR2 SYDVKM. This CDR3 region has 14 residues. The CDR3 sequence is CASSPRGSGNTIYF. As DNA, the CDR3 is TGTGCCAGCAGTCCCAGGGGGTCTGGAAACACCATATATTTT.

The chain links TRBV5-1 to TRBJ1-4; D not resolved. CDR3 length: 17 amino acids. Germline-derived CDR1 and CDR2 are SGHRS and YFSETQ. V was trimmed by 4 bases and J by 0 bases, leaving 16 bases between them. The DNA of the CDR3 is TGCGCCAGCAGCCCGTACACAGACATTGCAACTAATGAAAAACTGTTTTTT. This translates into CASSPYTDIATNEKLFF.

The chain carries TRBV19 and TRBJ1-1; 8 bases align to TRBD1. The CDR3 sequence is 14 residues long. Germline CDR1 and CDR2: LNHDA and SQIVND (reference sequence). V lost 7 bases and J lost 4; bases outside the gene matches: 8. The CDR3 DNA sequence: TGTGCCAGTACCCTGACAGGGGCCCCCACTGAAGCTTTCTTT. Protein sequence: CASTLTGAPTEAFF.

In DNA form, the CDR3 reads TGTGCCAGCGGGGTGGGACAGGGCGACTATGGCTACACCTTC. Translated, it gives CASGVGQGDYGYTF. The gene calls are TRBV5-6 and TRBJ1-2, with 9 bases lining up with TRBD1. Germline V gene lookup returns CDR1 SGHDT and CDR2 YYEEEE. J lost 3 bases, V lost 7 bases, and 7 bases had no gene match. The CDR3 runs to 14 residues.

The V call is TRBV2, the J call TRBJ1-5, with 7 nucleotides matching TRBD1. The CDR3 sequence is 13 residues long. Germline CDR1 is SNHLY and CDR2 is FYNNEI. The ends lost 6 bases at V and 4 bases at J; junction bases unmatched: 3. The chain's CDR3 is CASSAGQNQPQHF. The CDR3 DNA sequence: TGTGCCAGCAGCGCGGGACAGAATCAGCCCCAGCATTTT.